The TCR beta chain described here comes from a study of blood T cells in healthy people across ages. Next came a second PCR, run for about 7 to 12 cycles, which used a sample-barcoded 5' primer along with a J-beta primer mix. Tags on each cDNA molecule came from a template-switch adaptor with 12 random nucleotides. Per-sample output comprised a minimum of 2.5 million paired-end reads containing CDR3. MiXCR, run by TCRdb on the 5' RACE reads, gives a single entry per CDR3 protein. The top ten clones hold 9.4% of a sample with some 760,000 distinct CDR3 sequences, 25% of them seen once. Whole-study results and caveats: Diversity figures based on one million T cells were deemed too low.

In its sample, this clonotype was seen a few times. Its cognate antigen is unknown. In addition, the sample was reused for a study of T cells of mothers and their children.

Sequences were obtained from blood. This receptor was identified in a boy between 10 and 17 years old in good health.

The CDR3 reads CASSRNSGQGSYEQYF. The DNA for the CDR3 is TGTGCCAGCAGCCGAAATTCGGGACAGGGCTCCTACGAGCAGTACTTC. This chain links TRBV6-1 with TRBJ2-7; 9 bases line up with TRBD1. With V trimmed by 6 bases and J by 0 bases, 9 bases remained unmatched. Germline V CDR1 and CDR2: MNHNS, SASEGT. This CDR3 has 16 residues.